The present T cell receptor (beta chain) was sequenced within a study of blood T cell repertoires in COVID-19. Germline values: CDR1 SGHTA, CDR2 FQGNSA. The CDR3 has 15 amino acids. Trimming took off 1 base at V and 1 base at J, with 10 bases between the two ends. The authors' processing: Nucleated cell counts were estimated from reference gene primer amplification. Profiling relied on immunoSEQ multiplex PCR, and the TCRdb table lists in-frame clones only, not all of them. V and J calls and clone size follow that table, whereas D and trimming were derived from the DNA. The sample lists over 250,000 clones; less than 90% were seen once. The age range of participants was about 18 to 89 years, with residence in about 25 US areas.

Input material: PBMCs or T cells enriched from blood (not recorded which). The chain recombines TRBV7-2 with TRBJ2-5; D is perhaps TRBD2 (6 bases). This sequence was found in a woman aged 45-65 years who had recovered from COVID-19. CDR3 nucleotide sequence: TGTGCCAGCAGCTTAGGTCGGGGGTCCCAAGAGACCCAGTACTTC. It encodes CASSLGRGSQETQYF.